Shown below are 22 T cell receptor beta chains from a single sample sequenced in a study of blood T cell repertoires in COVID-19. The repertoire was sequenced with immunoSEQ multiplex PCR; TCRdb's copy has only in-frame clones and lacks some. The sample carries around 190,000 clones, around 79% recorded once. Source material: peripheral blood. Receptor source: a woman in her 40s with COVID-19, enrolled during active disease.

The J gene is TRBJ2-7, the V gene TRBV6-2 or TRBV6-3, with D unclear. V was cut by 2 bases and J by 2 bases, with 10 bases left in between. This CDR3 contains 14 residues. Germline CDR1 MNHEY, CDR2 SVGEGT. The CDR3: CASSYPRVAYEQYF. The DNA of the CDR3 is TGTGCCAGCAGTTACCCTCGGGTCGCCTACGAGCAGTACTTC.

V is TRBV27 and J is TRBJ1-4, with D possibly matching TRBD1 (6 bases). This CDR3 contains 15 residues. V lost 6 bases, J lost 7 bases, and 18 bases lay in between. Germline V lookup: CDR1 MNHEY, CDR2 SMNVEV (reference sequence). CDR3 in amino acids: CASRQGLGFGEKLFF. As DNA, the CDR3 is TGTGCCAGCAGACAGGGTTTGGGGTTCGGTGAAAAACTGTTTTTT.

V usage is TRBV5-1 and J usage is TRBJ1-1; D may be TRBD1 (5 bases). The CDR3 spans 13 residues. V lost 4 bases and J 0 bases, leaving 7 bases between the germline ends. The germline gives CDR1 SGHRS, CDR2 YFSETQ. The CDR3 loop reads CASSRGMNTEAFF. The CDR3 DNA is TGCGCCAGCAGCCGGGGGATGAACACTGAAGCTTTCTTT.

J is TRBJ2-7 and V is TRBV25-1; 9 nucleotides line up with TRBD1. Looked up from germline, CDR1 is MGHDK and CDR2 is SYGVNS. With V trimmed by 6 bases and J by 7 bases, 7 bases remained unmatched. This CDR3 contains 13 residues. The CDR3 region is CASRETGGVEQYF. CDR3 bases: TGTGCCAGCAGAGAGACAGGGGGGGTTGAGCAGTACTTC.

The sample holds a few counts of this clone. The chain is built from TRBV5-1 and TRBJ2-4; 12 nucleotides match TRBD2. The germline V gene encodes CDR1 SGHRS and CDR2 YFSETQ. After removal of 4 bases from V and 4 bases from J, the junction contained 9 bases not matched to a gene. This CDR3 has 17 residues. Here the CDR3 reads CASSSGLAGGPKNIQYF. The CDR3 DNA reads as TGCGCCAGCAGCAGCGGGCTAGCGGGGGGGCCGAAAAACATTCAGTACTTC.

The chain couples TRBV3-1 (or the pseudogene TRBV3-2) to TRBJ1-4; no clear D gene. The CDR3 loop spans 18 amino acids. CDR1 LGHDT and CDR2 YNNKEL come from the germline V gene (reference sequence). The V and J ends lost 0 bases and 3 bases respectively, with 17 bases between them. The CDR3 DNA is TGTGCCAGCAGCCAAGATTTTCCGGGGATGAGAGCTAATGAAAAACTGTTTTTT. This sequence encodes CASSQDFPGMRANEKLFF.

CDR3: CAWSVSGSGSTYEQYF. The DNA for the CDR3 is TGTGCCTGGAGTGTATCAGGTAGCGGGAGTACCTACGAGCAGTACTTC. This chain joins TRBV30 and TRBJ2-7, with 9 bases that match TRBD2. CDR1 is GTSNPN and CDR2 is SVGIG in the germline V gene (reference sequence). This CDR3 region has 16 residues. Losses at the gene ends were 0 bases for V and 2 bases for J; bases not matched to a gene: 8.

V and J are TRBV7-8 and TRBJ1-2; 7 nucleotides align to TRBD1. Germline CDR1 is SGHVS and CDR2 is FQNEAQ. The CDR3 consists of 19 residues. V was clipped by 1 base and J by 0 bases; unmatched bases: 14. The CDR3 region is CASSLGRLWGQQANYGYTF. As DNA, the CDR3 is TGTGCCAGCAGCTTAGGGCGATTATGGGGACAGCAAGCTAACTATGGCTACACCTTC.

DNA for the CDR3: TGTGCCAGCAGTTACCCGGGACTAGCGGGGTACAATGAGCAGTTCTTC. Translated, it gives CASSYPGLAGYNEQFF. The chain has TRBV6-5 and TRBJ2-1, with 13 bases matching TRBD2. The CDR3 contains 16 residues. Germline lookup yields CDR1 MNHEY and CDR2 SVGAGI. V lost 2 bases, J lost 4 bases, and 2 bases stayed unmatched.

The rearrangement joins TRBV6-5 to TRBJ1-4, with D perhaps TRBD1 (5 bases). Per the germline V gene, CDR1 is MNHEY and CDR2 is SVGAGI. The CDR3 runs to 14 residues. With 2 bases removed from V and 13 bases from J, the gap between germline ends came to 17 bases. DNA of the CDR3: TGTGCCAGCAGTTACGGGGCCTCTCCCCCAAGACTGTTTTTT. It is translated as CASSYGASPPRLFF.

The rearrangement uses TRBV30 and TRBJ2-7, with D uncertain. Germline V gene data show CDR1 as GTSNPN and CDR2 as SVGIG (reference sequence). The CDR3 is made up of 12 amino acids. V was pared by 2 bases and J by 4 bases, with 9 bases between. CDR3 in amino acids: CAWSPFGYEQYF. CDR3 DNA sequence: TGTGCCTGGAGTCCTTTCGGGTACGAGCAGTACTTC.

This chain links TRBV6-5 with TRBJ1-4; possible D gene TRBD1, 6 bases. CDR3 size: 15 residues. Looked up from germline, CDR1 is MNHEY and CDR2 is SVGAGI. V lost 5 bases to trimming and J lost 2 bases, with 12 bases between them. CDR3 in amino acids: CASSRRQDTNEKLFF. Here the CDR3 DNA reads TGTGCCAGCAGTCGTCGACAGGATACTAATGAAAAACTGTTTTTT.

This chain uses TRBV25-1 with TRBJ1-2; D is ambiguous. Germline assignment: CDR1 MGHDK and CDR2 SYGVNS. This CDR3 has 14 residues. V was shortened by 6 bases and J by 0 bases, with 11 bases between the two germline ends. Here the CDR3 reads CASRPTETNYGYTF. The CDR3 DNA reads TGTGCCAGCAGACCTACAGAAACTAACTATGGCTACACCTTC.

The chain employs TRBV5-1 and TRBJ2-3; 11 bases line up with TRBD2. CDR1 is SGHRS, CDR2 YFSETQ, per germline. There are 19 residues in the CDR3. Trimming at V came to 4 bases and at J to 1 base, leaving 14 bases not matched to a gene. The CDR3 DNA is TGCGCCAGCAGCGCCTCGGATAGCGGGAGGGGCTTGGGCACAGATACGCAGTATTTT. It specifies CASSASDSGRGLGTDTQYF.

The count of this clone is one. This chain connects TRBV3-1 (or the pseudogene TRBV3-2) to TRBJ1-5; D is undetermined. V dropped 0 bases and J dropped 8 bases, with 11 bases sitting between them. Looked up from germline, CDR1 is LGHDT and CDR2 is YNNKEL (reference sequence). This CDR3 is built from 14 residues. The CDR3: CASSQDASGEPQHF. The CDR3 DNA sequence: TGTGCCAGCAGCCAAGACGCGTCCGGGGAGCCCCAGCATTTT.

The chain couples TRBV27 to TRBJ2-1; the D gene is possibly TRBD2 (6 bases). Germline values: CDR1 MNHEY, CDR2 SMNVEV (reference sequence). Trimming removed 5 bases from V and 0 bases from J, with 11 bases in between. The CDR3 loop spans 15 amino acids. CDR3 region: CASSAWEASYNEQFF. DNA for the CDR3: TGTGCCAGCAGTGCGTGGGAGGCCTCCTACAATGAGCAGTTCTTC.

The V call is TRBV6-4, the J call TRBJ1-1; the D is unclear. Trimming took 6 bases from V and 1 from J, leaving 18 bases between them. Germline loops: CDR1 MRHNA, CDR2 SNTAGT. The CDR3 covers 16 residues. CDR3 sequence: CASRDRFCGENTEAFF. CDR3 DNA: TGTGCCAGCAGGGACCGGTTTTGCGGGGAGAACACTGAAGCTTTCTTT.

This rearrangement joins TRBV30 to TRBJ1-1; a weak D match, TRBD1 (6 bases). The CDR3 is 14 amino acids. The V end lost 0 bases, the J end lost 4 bases, and 12 bases lay between the germline ends. The V gene's germline CDR1 is GTSNPN and CDR2 SVGIG (reference sequence). The CDR3 sequence is CAWSVQGLSTEAFF. DNA for the CDR3: TGTGCCTGGAGTGTACAGGGCTTGAGCACTGAAGCTTTCTTT.

The V and J genes are TRBV10-2 and TRBJ1-6, with 7 positions matching TRBD1. With V trimmed by 6 bases and J by 10 bases, 9 bases remained unmatched. The CDR3 is 14 amino acids. From germline, CDR1 is WSHSY and CDR2 SAAADI. The CDR3 sequence is CASRTQGVGSPLHF. CDR3 nucleotides: TGCGCCAGCAGAACCCAGGGGGTTGGGTCACCCCTCCACTTT.

This rearrangement joins TRBV7-2 to TRBJ2-5; D not certain. CDR3 length equals 12 residues. Germline CDR1 is SGHTA and CDR2 is FQGNSA. Trimming cost V 7 bases and J 5 bases, with 11 bases left between them. The CDR3 here is CASTRSRETQYF. CDR3 in DNA: TGTGCCAGCACCCGATCCAGGGAGACCCAGTACTTC.

The chain recombines TRBV25-1 with TRBJ1-4; D ambiguous. This CDR3 has 14 amino acids. The germline CDR1 and CDR2 sequences are MGHDK and SYGVNS. V lost 7 bases and J 4 bases, leaving 13 bases between the germline ends. CDR3 DNA sequence: TGTGCCAGCACGCCAGTTACAAGTAATGAAAAACTGTTTTTT. Translating gives CASTPVTSNEKLFF. Using reference TRBV25-1 and TRBJ1-4 for the parts outside the CDR3, the full variable domain is EADIYQTPRYLVIGTGKKITLECSQTMGHDKMYWYQQDPGMELHLIHYSYGVNSTEKGDLSSESTVSRIRTEHFPLTLESARPSHTSQYLCASTPVTSNEKLFFGSGTQLSVL.

The V and J genes are TRBV5-1 and TRBJ2-5; 7 bases are a match to TRBD1. This CDR3 has 13 residues. V dropped 7 bases and J dropped 2; count of bases not matched to a gene: 5. The germline gives CDR1 SGHRS, CDR2 YFSETQ. CDR3 DNA: TGCGCCAGCGGCGCAGGGGGTCAAGAGACCCAGTACTTC. It specifies CASGAGGQETQYF.